This T cell receptor (beta chain) was sequenced in a study of blood T cell repertoires in COVID-19. This CDR3 has 15 amino acids. V dropped 0 bases and J dropped 4; count of bases not matched to a gene: 2. Germline assignment: CDR1 MNHEY and CDR2 SVGAGI. Clones were read by immunoSEQ multiplex PCR, and TCRdb kept only the in-frame ones, dropping some. The sample lists about 59,000 clones; roughly 85% were seen once. The chain carries TRBV6-5 and TRBJ1-2, with 10 bases lining up with TRBD1. Sequencing was performed on peripheral blood. The origin of this receptor is a human donor in a cohort sampled during active COVID-19. The CDR3 spells CASSYSGQGSYGYTF. CDR3 DNA sequence: TGTGCCAGCAGTTACTCGGGACAGGGGTCCTATGGCTACACCTTC.